This TCR beta chain was identified during a study of T cell clonality in common variable immunodeficiency (dated by TCRdb to 2015 to 2017). Paper-wide results and their limitations: Despite equal DNA input, controls averaged around 82,000 unique sequences per sample versus about 32,000 in CVID samples. TCRbeta clonality was higher in CVID subjects than in healthy controls (t-test p = 0.018), and the increase was most characteristic of about a third of subjects. According to the authors, finding the cause of the higher clonality in CVID would require sequencing the repertoires of T cell subpopulations. Correlations of repertoire features with clinical complications were constrained by heterogeneity among patients within the CVID cohort. CVID TCRbeta sequences were reported to have fewer deletions and N-nucleotide insertions and to lack highly modified clones with 13 or more V deletions. Fewer TCRbeta clones were shared among CVID subjects than among healthy controls (p < 0.0001).

Equivalent amounts of genomic DNA from CVID and control samples were used as sequencing input. For every sample, a 60 bp segment covering the rearranged TCRbeta CDR3 region was amplified and then sequenced. TCRbeta amplification used the immunoSEQ assay, a bias-corrected multiplex PCR with high-throughput sequencing. The study's processing was this. Each unique nucleotide sequence was treated as a clone and annotated with V, D and J genes, copy number and frequency. Sequences were labeled productive if in frame, and non-productive if out of frame or containing stop codons. Clonality was calculated from Shannon's entropy as previously described. The predicted amino acid sequences of productive clones were used to derive the mean CDR3 Kyte-Doolittle hydropathy. The R hclust function was used to hierarchically cluster scaled V gene usage with Manhattan distance and complete linkage. Sharing of clones by CDR3 amino acid sequence was evaluated by resampling 12 repertoires per group over 100 rounds. Repertoires were searched for 70 published EBV-specific and 200 to 300 published CMV-specific TCRbeta sequences. A couple of CVID samples yielding fewer than 10,000 sequences were excluded from analysis, leaving under 50 CVID repertoires. TCRdb holds this immuneACCESS table with in-frame rearrangements only. Some clones are missing; in checked studies, unresolved V genes explain under half, and the rest has no known cause. V, J and clone size are taken as reported in that table, and D and trimming were inferred from the DNA itself. For this sample the table reports roughly 70,000 clones, with no clone seen just once. The ten top clones hold around 1.7% of the sample.

This clone was detected ten times or more. The specificity of this receptor is unknown. The missing CDR3 end, 3 residues past where the read stops, is filled in from the germline J gene. Measured from the cysteine to the phenylalanine, the CDR3 is 15 residues long. Sequencing covers 36 bases of the CDR3, shown here with the frame starting at base 1. According to the germline V gene, CDR1 reads SGDLS and CDR2 reads YYNGEE. At the junction V is shortened by 4 bases and J by 3 bases; bases outside the gene matches: 9. Predominantly Caucasian heritage was noted among both the CVID patients and the healthy controls. From each donor, about 5 to 8.5 ml of heparinized peripheral whole blood was collected. Genomic DNA from adults with common variable immune deficiency (CVID) and from healthy adult controls was used for sequencing of TCRbeta CDR3 repertoires. The control group comprised approximately 22 healthy adult volunteers, approximately twelve female and about 10 male, aged about 20 to 70 years with a mean age of roughly 35. Diluted blood was density-centrifuged over Hypaque 1077 or Ficoll-Paque to isolate peripheral blood mononuclear cells. Genomic DNA was extracted from unsorted mononuclear cells by Qiagen column purification or by a centrifugation-based method.

This receptor was identified in a person aged 18 to 75 in good health. Sequenced sample: peripheral blood mononuclear cells. This chain is built from TRBV9 and TRBJ2-7, with 8 middle bases fitting TRBD1. The CDR3 DNA, read in part, is TGTGCCAGCAGCCCCCGGACAGGGATCGACTACGAG. It translates to CASSPRTGIDYE. The whole CDR3 sequence reads CASSPRTGIDYEQYF.